This T cell receptor (beta chain) was captured in a study of metastatic and nonmetastatic thyroid tumors. TCRdb called clones again from the PCR reads with MiXCR. Here the sample spans 25,000 to 35,000 clones, around a quarter being singletons. This clone showed up many times. Thyroid surgery was preceded by no treatment in any patient. The specimen was blood. The sequence came from a female donor with papillary thyroid cancer or a benign thyroid nodule (not recorded which). Some clones in this sample may be carry-over from other donors' samples.

CDR3 sequence: CASSGTAQPQHF. DNA of the CDR3: TGTGCCAGTAGTGGGACAGCTCAGCCCCAGCATTTT. This sequence joins TRBV19 and TRBJ1-5; 7 bases fit TRBD1. V lost 5 bases, J lost 6 bases, and 1 base stayed unmatched. From germline, CDR1 is LNHDA and CDR2 SQIVND (reference sequence). The CDR3 extends over 12 amino acids. The full variable domain, rest sourced from reference TRBV19 and TRBJ1-5, is DGGITQSPKYLFRKEGQNVTLSCEQNLNHDAMYWYRQDPGQGLRLIYYSQIVNDFQKGDIAEGYSVSREKKESFPLTVTSAQKNPTAFYLCASSGTAQPQHFGDGTRLSIL.